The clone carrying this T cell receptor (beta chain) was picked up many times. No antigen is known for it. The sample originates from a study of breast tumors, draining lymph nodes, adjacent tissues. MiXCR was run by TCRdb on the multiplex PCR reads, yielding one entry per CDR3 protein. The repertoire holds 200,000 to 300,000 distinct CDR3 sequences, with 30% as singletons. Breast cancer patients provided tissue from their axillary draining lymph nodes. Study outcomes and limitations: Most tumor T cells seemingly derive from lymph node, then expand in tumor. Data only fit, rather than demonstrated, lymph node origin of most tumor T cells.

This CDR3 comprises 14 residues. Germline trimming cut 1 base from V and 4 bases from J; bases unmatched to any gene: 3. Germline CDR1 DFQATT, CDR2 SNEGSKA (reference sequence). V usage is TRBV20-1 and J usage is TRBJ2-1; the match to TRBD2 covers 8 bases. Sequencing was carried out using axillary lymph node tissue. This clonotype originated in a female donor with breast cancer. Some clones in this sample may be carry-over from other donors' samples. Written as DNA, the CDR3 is TGCAGTGCTAGAGTGGTAGCGGGATACAATGAGCAGTTCTTC. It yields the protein CSARVVAGYNEQFF.